Shown below are 9 T cell receptor beta chains from a single sample sequenced in a study of OX40 agonist ivuxolimab in advanced cancers. The assay was immunoSEQ multiplex PCR, and TCRdb's table has in-frame clones only and misses some. The sample lists some 50,000 clones, roughly 82% occurring once. The source was CD4+ or CD8+ T cells sorted from blood, collected in a trial of the OX40 agonist ivuxolimab. These receptors all come from an adult with an advanced solid tumor such as melanoma, head and neck, liver or kidney cancer.

This clone has a single count. This chain uses TRBV7-2 with TRBJ2-4; D gene uncertain. Trimming removed 0 bases from V and 7 bases from J, with 10 bases in between. The CDR3 sequence is 14 residues long. CDR1 is SGHTA, CDR2 FQGNSA, per germline. CDR3 DNA sequence: TGTGCCAGCAGCTTAGCCGGACGTGGGAACATTCAGTACTTC. Its translation: CASSLAGRGNIQYF. Based on the CDR3 plus reference TRBV7-2 and TRBJ2-4, the full variable domain is GAGVSQSPSNKVTEKGKDVELRCDPISGHTALYWYRQSLGQGLEFLIYFQGNSAPDKSGLPSDRFSAERTGGSVSTLTIQRTQQEDSAVYLCASSLAGRGNIQYFGAGTRLSVL.

The J gene is TRBJ1-4, the V gene TRBV6-4; weak D call: TRBD1 (5 bases). Germline CDR1 is MRHNA and CDR2 is SNTAGT. V was cut by 0 bases and J by 0 bases, with 8 bases left in between. The CDR3 is made up of 16 amino acids. The CDR3 spells CASSDSRGATNEKLFF. As DNA, the CDR3 is TGTGCCAGCAGTGACTCGAGAGGGGCAACTAATGAAAAACTGTTTTTT.

The J gene is TRBJ1-1, the V gene TRBV29-1, with 7 bases identical to TRBD1. Germline lookup yields CDR1 SQVTM and CDR2 ANQGSEA. The CDR3 spans 12 residues. V lost 7 bases to trimming and J lost 1 base; unmatched junction nucleotides: 3. The CDR3 loop reads CSARQGNTEAFF. CDR3 bases: TGCAGCGCAAGACAGGGGAACACTGAAGCTTTCTTT.

The V gene is TRBV9, the J gene TRBJ1-5; D is unresolved. The CDR3 has 14 residues. The germline V gene has CDR1 SGDLS and CDR2 YYNGEE. The V and J ends lost 0 bases and 4 bases respectively, with 8 bases between them. This chain's CDR3 is CASSVEAANQPQHF. CDR3 DNA sequence: TGTGCCAGCAGCGTAGAGGCAGCTAATCAGCCCCAGCATTTT.

The genes are TRBV7-2 and TRBJ2-2; 8 bases match TRBD1. CDR1 is SGHTA and CDR2 is FQGNSA in the germline V gene. The CDR3 consists of 17 residues. V shed 5 bases and J 0 bases; nucleotides not matched to a gene: 8. This CDR3 reads CASSHGRQGTNTGELFF. Written as DNA, the CDR3 is TGTGCCAGCAGCCACGGGAGACAGGGGACGAACACCGGGGAGCTGTTTTTT.

The chain recombines TRBV19 with TRBJ1-5; D might be TRBD1 (6 bases). V lost 3 bases and J lost 4, with 16 bases in between. This CDR3 is 16 amino acids long. Germline V gene data show CDR1 as LNHDA and CDR2 as SQIVND (reference sequence). CDR3 sequence (DNA): TGTGCCAGTAGTATGGGGCAGGGGATAATGAATCAGCCCCAGCATTTT. Protein product: CASSMGQGIMNQPQHF. The full variable domain, with the rest looked up from reference TRBV19 and TRBJ1-5, is DGGITQSPKYLFRKEGQNVTLSCEQNLNHDAMYWYRQDPGQGLRLIYYSQIVNDFQKGDIAEGYSVSREKKESFPLTVTSAQKNPTAFYLCASSMGQGIMNQPQHFGDGTRLSIL.

This clone was found a few times. The chain employs TRBV7-8 and TRBJ2-6; D may correspond to TRBD1 or TRBD2 (6 bases each). The V gene's germline CDR1 is SGHVS and CDR2 FQNEAQ. V was pared by 4 bases and J by 0 bases, with 19 bases between. CDR3 length equals 19 residues. In DNA form, the CDR3 reads TGTGCCAGCAGCTCAAAAGGGGGAGGCGAATTCTCTGGGGCCAACGTCCTGACTTTC. It codes for CASSSKGGGEFSGANVLTF.

The chain carries TRBV7-3 and TRBJ2-5; 9 nucleotides line up with TRBD1. The closer fit of TRBJ2-7 to the DNA end suggests the J call may be wrong. CDR3 size: 14 residues. Germline V CDR1 and CDR2: SGHTA, FQGTGA. The CDR3 DNA reads as TGTGCCAGCAGCTTGGGGACAGGGCGGGACGAGCAGTACTTC. The encoded protein is CASSLGTGRDEQYF.

The chain's CDR3 is CASSNGQGRTEAFF. The DNA of the CDR3 is TGTGCCAGCAGTAACGGACAGGGGAGAACTGAAGCTTTCTTT. This chain uses TRBV27 with TRBJ1-1, with TRBD1 matching over 9 bases. There are 14 residues in the CDR3. Germline lookup yields CDR1 MNHEY and CDR2 SMNVEV (reference sequence). Unmatched junction bases numbered 6, after V lost 5 bases and J lost 5 bases.